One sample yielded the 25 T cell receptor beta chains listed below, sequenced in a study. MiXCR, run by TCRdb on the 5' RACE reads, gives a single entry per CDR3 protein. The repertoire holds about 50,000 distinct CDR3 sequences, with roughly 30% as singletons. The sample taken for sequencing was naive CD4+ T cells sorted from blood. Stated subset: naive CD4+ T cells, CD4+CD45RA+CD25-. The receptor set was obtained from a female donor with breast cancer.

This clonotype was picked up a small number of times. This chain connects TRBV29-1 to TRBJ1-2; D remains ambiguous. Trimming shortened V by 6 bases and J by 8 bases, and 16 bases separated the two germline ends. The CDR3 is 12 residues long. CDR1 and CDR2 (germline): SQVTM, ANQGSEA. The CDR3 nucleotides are TGCAGCGTCGGAAGTTGGGGAGGGGGCTACACCTTC. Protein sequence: CSVGSWGGGYTF.

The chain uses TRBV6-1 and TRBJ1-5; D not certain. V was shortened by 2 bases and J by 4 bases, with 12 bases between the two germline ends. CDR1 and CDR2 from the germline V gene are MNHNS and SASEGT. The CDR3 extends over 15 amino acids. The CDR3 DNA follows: TGTGCCAGCAGTGAATCCCGGGGAGGGAATCAGCCCCAGCATTTT. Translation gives CASSESRGGNQPQHF.

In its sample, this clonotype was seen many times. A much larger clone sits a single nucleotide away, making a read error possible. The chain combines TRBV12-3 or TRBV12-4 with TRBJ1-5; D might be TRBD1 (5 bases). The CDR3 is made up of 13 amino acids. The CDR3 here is CTSSFGGNQPQHF. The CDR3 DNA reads TGTACCAGCAGTTTCGGGGGGAATCAGCCCCAGCATTTT.

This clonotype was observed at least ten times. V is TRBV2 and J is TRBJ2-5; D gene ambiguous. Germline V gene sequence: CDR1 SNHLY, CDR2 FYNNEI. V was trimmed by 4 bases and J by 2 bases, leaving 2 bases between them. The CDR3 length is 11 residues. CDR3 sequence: CASSGQETQYF. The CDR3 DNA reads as TGTGCCAGCAGTGGACAAGAGACCCAGTACTTC.

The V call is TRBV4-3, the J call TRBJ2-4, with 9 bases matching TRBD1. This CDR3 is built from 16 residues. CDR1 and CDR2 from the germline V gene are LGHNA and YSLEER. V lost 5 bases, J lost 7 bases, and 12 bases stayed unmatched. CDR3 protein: CASSLSTQGAPNIQYF. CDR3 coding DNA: TGCGCCAGCAGCTTAAGCACACAGGGGGCGCCGAACATTCAGTACTTC.

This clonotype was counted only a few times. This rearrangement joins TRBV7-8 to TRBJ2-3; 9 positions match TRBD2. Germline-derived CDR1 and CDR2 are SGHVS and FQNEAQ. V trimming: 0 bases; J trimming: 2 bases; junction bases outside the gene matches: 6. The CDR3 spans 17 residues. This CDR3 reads CASSLAALAGLTDTQYF. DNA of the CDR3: TGTGCCAGCAGCTTAGCAGCTCTAGCGGGGCTCACAGATACGCAGTATTTT.

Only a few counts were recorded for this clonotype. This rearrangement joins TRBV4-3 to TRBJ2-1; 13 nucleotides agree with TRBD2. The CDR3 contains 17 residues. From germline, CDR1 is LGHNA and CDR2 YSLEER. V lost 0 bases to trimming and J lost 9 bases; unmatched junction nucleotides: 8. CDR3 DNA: TGCGCCAGCAGCCAAGAAGTGGGACTAGCGGGAAGGGTTGAGCAGTTCTTC. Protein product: CASSQEVGLAGRVEQFF.

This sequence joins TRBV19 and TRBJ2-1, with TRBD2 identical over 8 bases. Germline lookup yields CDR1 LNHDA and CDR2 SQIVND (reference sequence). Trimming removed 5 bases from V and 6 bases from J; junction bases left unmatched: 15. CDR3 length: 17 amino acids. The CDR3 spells CASSARSLAEIFNEQFF. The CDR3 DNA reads TGTGCCAGTAGTGCCCGCTCACTAGCGGAGATTTTCAATGAGCAGTTCTTC.

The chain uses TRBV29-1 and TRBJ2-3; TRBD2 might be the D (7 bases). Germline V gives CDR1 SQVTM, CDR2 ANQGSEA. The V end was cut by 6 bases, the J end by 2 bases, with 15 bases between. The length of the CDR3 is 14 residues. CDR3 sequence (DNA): TGCAGCGTAAGGGAGGGGACAATCACAGATACGCAGTATTTT. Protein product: CSVREGTITDTQYF.

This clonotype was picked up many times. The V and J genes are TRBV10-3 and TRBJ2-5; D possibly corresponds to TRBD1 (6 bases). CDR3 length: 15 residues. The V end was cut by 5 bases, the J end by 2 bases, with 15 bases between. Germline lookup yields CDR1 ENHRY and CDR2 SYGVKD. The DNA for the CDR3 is TGTGCCATCAGTCCAATAAACAGGGCGCAAGAGACCCAGTACTTC. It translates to CAISPINRAQETQYF.

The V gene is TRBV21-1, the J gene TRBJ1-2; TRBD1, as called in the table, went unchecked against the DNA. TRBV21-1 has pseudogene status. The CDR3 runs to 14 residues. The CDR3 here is CASTLGPINYGYTF. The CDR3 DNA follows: TGTGCCAGCACCTTGGGACCAATTAACTATGGCTACACCTTC.

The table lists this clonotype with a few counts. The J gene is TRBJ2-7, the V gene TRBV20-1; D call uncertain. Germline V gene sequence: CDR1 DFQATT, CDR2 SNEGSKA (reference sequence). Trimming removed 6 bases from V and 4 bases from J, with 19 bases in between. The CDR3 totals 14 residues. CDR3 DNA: TGCAGTGCGACCTCTGGGCGGACCGTATACGAGCAGTACTTC. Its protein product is CSATSGRTVYEQYF.

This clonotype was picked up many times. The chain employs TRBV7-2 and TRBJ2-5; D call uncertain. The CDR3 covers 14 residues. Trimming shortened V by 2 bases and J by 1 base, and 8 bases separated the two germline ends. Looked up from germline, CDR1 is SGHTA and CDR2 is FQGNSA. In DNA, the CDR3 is TGTGCCAGCAGCTTATTCACAGCCCAAGAGACCCAGTACTTC. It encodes CASSLFTAQETQYF.

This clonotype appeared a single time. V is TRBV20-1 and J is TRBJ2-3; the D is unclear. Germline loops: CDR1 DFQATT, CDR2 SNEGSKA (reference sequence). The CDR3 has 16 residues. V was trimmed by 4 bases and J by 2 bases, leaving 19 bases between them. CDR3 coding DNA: TGCAGTGCTAAGTCCGGTGCGCACCCTATCACAGATACGCAGTATTTT. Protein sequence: CSAKSGAHPITDTQYF.

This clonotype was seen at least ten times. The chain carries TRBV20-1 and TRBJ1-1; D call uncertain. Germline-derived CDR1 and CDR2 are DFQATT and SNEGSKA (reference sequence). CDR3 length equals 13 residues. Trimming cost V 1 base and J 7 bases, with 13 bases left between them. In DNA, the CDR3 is TGCAGTGCTAGAGTCCCCGGGCGGATTGAAGCTTTCTTT. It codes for CSARVPGRIEAFF.

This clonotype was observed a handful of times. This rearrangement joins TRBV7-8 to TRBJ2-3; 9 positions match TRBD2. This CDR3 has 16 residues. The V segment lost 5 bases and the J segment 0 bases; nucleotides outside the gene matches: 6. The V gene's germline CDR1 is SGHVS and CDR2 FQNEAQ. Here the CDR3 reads CASSPKAGGSTDTQYF. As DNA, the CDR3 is TGTGCCAGCAGCCCAAAAGCGGGAGGAAGCACAGATACGCAGTATTTT.

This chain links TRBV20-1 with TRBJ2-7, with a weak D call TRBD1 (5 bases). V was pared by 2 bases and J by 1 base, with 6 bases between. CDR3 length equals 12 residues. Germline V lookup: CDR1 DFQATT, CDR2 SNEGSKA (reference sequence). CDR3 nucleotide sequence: TGCAGTGCTAGATCAGGGTCCTACGAGCAGTACTTC. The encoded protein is CSARSGSYEQYF.

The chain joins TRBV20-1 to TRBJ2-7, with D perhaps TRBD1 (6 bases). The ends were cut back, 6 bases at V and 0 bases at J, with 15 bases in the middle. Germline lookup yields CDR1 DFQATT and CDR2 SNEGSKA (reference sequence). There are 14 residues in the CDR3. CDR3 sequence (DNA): TGCAGTGCCCCAAGACAGGAAAGCTCCTACGAGCAGTACTTC. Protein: CSAPRQESSYEQYF.

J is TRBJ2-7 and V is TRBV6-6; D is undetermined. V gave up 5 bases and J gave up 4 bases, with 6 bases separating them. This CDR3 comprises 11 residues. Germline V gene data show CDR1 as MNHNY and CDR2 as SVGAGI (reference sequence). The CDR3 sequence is CASSTTYEQYF. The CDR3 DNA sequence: TGTGCCAGCAGTACCACGTACGAGCAGTACTTC.

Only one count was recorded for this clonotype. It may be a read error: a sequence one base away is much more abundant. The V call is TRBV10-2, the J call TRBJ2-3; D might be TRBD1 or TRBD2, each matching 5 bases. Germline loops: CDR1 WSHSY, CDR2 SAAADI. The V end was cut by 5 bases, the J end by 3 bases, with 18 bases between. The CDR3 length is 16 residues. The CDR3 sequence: CASSPGASRRTDTQYF. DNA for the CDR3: TGCGCCAGCAGTCCTGGGGCTAGCAGGAGAACAGATACGCAGTATTTT.

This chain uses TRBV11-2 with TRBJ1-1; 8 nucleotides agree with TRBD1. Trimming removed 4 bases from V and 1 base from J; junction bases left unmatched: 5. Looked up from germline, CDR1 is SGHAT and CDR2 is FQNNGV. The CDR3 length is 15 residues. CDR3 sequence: CASSSSDRANTEAFF. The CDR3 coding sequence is TGTGCCAGCAGCTCCTCGGACAGGGCGAACACTGAAGCTTTCTTT.

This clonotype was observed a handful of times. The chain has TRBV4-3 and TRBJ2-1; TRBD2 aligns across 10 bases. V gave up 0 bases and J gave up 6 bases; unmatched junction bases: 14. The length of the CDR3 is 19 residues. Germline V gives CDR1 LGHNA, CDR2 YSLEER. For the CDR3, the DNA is TGCGCCAGCAGCCAAGATAGGGCTAGCGGGGGATACAGTATCAATGAGCAGTTCTTC. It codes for CASSQDRASGGYSINEQFF.

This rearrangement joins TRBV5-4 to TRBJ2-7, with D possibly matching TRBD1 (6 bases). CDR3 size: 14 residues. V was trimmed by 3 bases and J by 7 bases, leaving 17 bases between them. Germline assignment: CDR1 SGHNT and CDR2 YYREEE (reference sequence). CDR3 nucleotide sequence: TGTGCCAGCAGCTCCCGGGACACAAGCAGGGAGCAGTACTTC. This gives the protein CASSSRDTSREQYF.

CDR3 bases: TGTGCCAGCAGTTTTACGGCAGGGGGCCAAGAGACCCAGTACTTC. Protein product: CASSFTAGGQETQYF. The rearrangement uses TRBV28 and TRBJ2-5; 7 nucleotides align to TRBD1. After removal of 3 bases from V and 1 base from J, the junction contained 5 bases not matched to a gene. This CDR3 is 15 amino acids long. Germline V lookup: CDR1 MDHEN, CDR2 SYDVKM.

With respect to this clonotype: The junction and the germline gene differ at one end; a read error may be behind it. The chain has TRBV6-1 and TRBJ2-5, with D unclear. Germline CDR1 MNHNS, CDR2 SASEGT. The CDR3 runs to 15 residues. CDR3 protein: CAGSEVFMGQETQYF. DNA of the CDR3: TGTGCCGGCAGTGAAGTTTTTATGGGTCAAGAGACCCAGTACTTC.